Each of the 21 T cell receptor beta chains below was sequenced from the same sample in a study of blood T cell repertoires in COVID-19. The assay was immunoSEQ multiplex PCR, and TCRdb's table has in-frame clones only and misses some. The table includes 90,000 to 95,000 clones, just over 85% detected once. Sequencing was performed on peripheral blood. The receptors come from a woman in her 70s with acute or convalescent COVID-19.

The chain carries TRBV18 and TRBJ2-5; 11 bases are shared with TRBD2. V lost 0 bases, J lost 1 base, and 4 bases stayed unmatched. There are 17 residues in the CDR3. CDR1 is KGHSH and CDR2 is LQKENI in the germline V gene. CDR3 bases: TGTGCCAGCTCACCACCGACTAGCGGGGCCTTCCAAGAGACCCAGTACTTC. This gives the protein CASSPPTSGAFQETQYF.

V usage is TRBV3-1 (or the pseudogene TRBV3-2) and J usage is TRBJ1-2; 7 bases agree with TRBD1. The junction had 7 bases not matched to a gene; V was cut back by 5 bases and J by 1 base. The germline gives CDR1 LGHDT, CDR2 YNNKEL (reference sequence). The CDR3 totals 15 residues. The CDR3 sequence: CASSKSGGHNYGYTF. The CDR3 nucleotides are TGTGCCAGCAGCAAGTCAGGGGGTCATAACTATGGCTACACCTTC.

The genes are TRBV18 and TRBJ2-1; 11 bases align to TRBD2. Trimming at V came to 5 bases and at J to 3 bases, leaving 6 bases not matched to a gene. This CDR3 contains 16 residues. The germline CDR1 and CDR2 sequences are KGHSH and LQKENI. CDR3 in amino acids: CASSSSGTSGYNEQFF. The CDR3 DNA is TGTGCCAGCTCATCCTCAGGGACTAGCGGCTACAATGAGCAGTTCTTC.

The chain links TRBV2 to TRBJ1-2, with 8 bases that match TRBD1. Per germline, CDR1 SNHLY and CDR2 FYNNEI. The CDR3 consists of 14 residues. J lost 2 bases, V lost 8 bases, and 7 bases had no gene match. CDR3 amino acids: CASESGGMNYGYTF. The DNA of the CDR3 is TGTGCCAGCGAATCAGGGGGCATGAACTATGGCTACACCTTC.

The chain is built from TRBV9 and TRBJ2-7, with 9 bases aligning to TRBD1. The germline gives CDR1 SGDLS, CDR2 YYNGEE. This CDR3 contains 16 residues. J lost 2 bases, V lost 0 bases, and 6 bases had no gene match. CDR3 DNA sequence: TGTGCCAGCAGCGTAGCCGTGACAGGGGGAACCTACGAGCAGTACTTC. Encoded protein: CASSVAVTGGTYEQYF.

The chain couples TRBV4-1 to TRBJ2-3; TRBD2 matches at 8 bases. The CDR3 sequence is 16 residues long. The V gene end was trimmed by 1 base and the J gene end by 4 bases; junction bases not matched to a gene: 7. Germline values: CDR1 MGHRA, CDR2 YSYEKL. The CDR3 protein is CASSQVLAGTADTQYF. The CDR3 DNA follows: TGCGCCAGCAGCCAAGTGTTAGCGGGGACCGCAGATACGCAGTATTTT.

This chain uses TRBV5-4 with TRBJ2-3; D ambiguous. The CDR3 sequence is 15 residues long. CDR1 is SGHNT, CDR2 YYREEE, per germline (reference sequence). V lost 0 bases and J 0 bases, leaving 8 bases between the germline ends. The chain's CDR3 is CASSLVTASTDTQYF. For the CDR3, the DNA is TGTGCCAGCAGCTTGGTTACAGCTAGCACAGATACGCAGTATTTT.

V is TRBV28 and J is TRBJ1-1; the D is unclear. The V end was cut by 6 bases, the J end by 5 bases, with 16 bases between. Germline CDR1 is MDHEN and CDR2 is SYDVKM. The CDR3 has 14 residues. The CDR3 DNA reads as TGTGCCAGCAGGGGCGGACGGGGAGGGACTGAAGCTTTCTTT. Residues: CASRGGRGGTEAFF.

This chain joins TRBV28 and TRBJ2-1; 10 bases are shared with TRBD2. The CDR3 contains 17 residues. Germline V CDR1 and CDR2: MDHEN, SYDVKM. The V segment lost 7 bases and the J segment 8 bases; nucleotides outside the gene matches: 17. DNA for the CDR3: TGTGCCAGCAAAATCAGGGCAGCGGGAGGGGAAGTACATGAGCAGTTCTTC. Amino acid sequence: CASKIRAAGGEVHEQFF.

J is TRBJ2-3 and V is TRBV3-1 (or the pseudogene TRBV3-2); D not resolved. The germline V and J ends were trimmed by 5 bases and 8 bases, with 17 bases remaining between them. CDR1 and CDR2 (germline): LGHDT, YNNKEL (reference sequence). CDR3 size: 14 residues. The CDR3 bases are TGTGCCAGCAGCGTGGGCTCGAACGCAGGTACGCAGTATTTT. This codes for CASSVGSNAGTQYF.

The chain joins TRBV9 to TRBJ2-7, with 10 bases matching TRBD2. CDR3 length: 15 residues. CDR1 and CDR2 from the germline V gene are SGDLS and YYNGEE. The ends lost 3 bases at V and 5 bases at J; junction bases unmatched: 8. CDR3 in DNA: TGTGCCAGCAGCGCTACTAGCGGGGCGTATGACGAGCAGTACTTC. Its protein product is CASSATSGAYDEQYF. Drawing the rest from reference TRBV9 and TRBJ2-7, the complete variable domain is DSGVTQTPKHLITATGQRVTLRCSPRSGDLSVYWYQQSLDQGLQFLIQYYNGEERAKGNILERFSAQQFPDLHSELNLSSLELGDSALYFCASSATSGAYDEQYFGPGTRLTVT.

This clone has just one count. CDR3 in DNA: TGTGCCAGCAGCTCAGGGGACAGGCGCCAAGAGACCCAGTACTTC. Protein product: CASSSGDRRQETQYF. V usage is TRBV9 and J usage is TRBJ2-5, with 8 bases fitting TRBD1. Trimming took 4 bases from V and 1 from J; bases not matched to a gene: 6. The germline gives CDR1 SGDLS, CDR2 YYNGEE. The CDR3 is 15 residues long.

J is TRBJ1-2 and V is TRBV19; 7 bases are a match to TRBD1. Germline assignment: CDR1 LNHDA and CDR2 SQIVND (reference sequence). J was trimmed by 4 bases and V by 6 bases; bases with no gene match: 5. The CDR3 consists of 13 residues. The CDR3 DNA reads as TGTGCCAGTAGGGGGACAGTTCTCTATGGCTACACCTTC. Its protein product is CASRGTVLYGYTF.

The chain has TRBV27 and TRBJ2-7; D may be TRBD1 (5 bases). Per the germline V gene, CDR1 is MNHEY and CDR2 is SMNVEV (reference sequence). Between the trimmed V and J ends, which lost 1 base and 1 base, there was a span of 5 bases. The length of the CDR3 is 13 residues. The CDR3 DNA reads TGTGCCAGCAGTTTATACAGGTCCTACGAGCAGTACTTC. Translation: CASSLYRSYEQYF.

The chain recombines TRBV5-4 with TRBJ1-1; D is unresolved. The CDR3 loop spans 14 amino acids. V lost 2 bases to trimming and J lost 0 bases, with 8 bases between them. Germline values: CDR1 SGHNT, CDR2 YYREEE (reference sequence). The CDR3 sequence: CASSFDILNTEAFF. CDR3 in DNA: TGTGCCAGCAGCTTTGACATACTGAACACTGAAGCTTTCTTT.

V is TRBV7-9 and J is TRBJ1-2; the match to TRBD1 covers 7 bases. Germline CDR1 and CDR2: SEHNR and FQNEAQ (reference sequence). The V and J ends lost 4 bases and 3 bases, in that order; junction bases with no gene match: 2. This CDR3 comprises 13 residues. The CDR3 coding sequence is TGTGCCAGCAGCTCAGGGGGAGACTATGGCTACACCTTC. Protein sequence: CASSSGGDYGYTF. Combining the CDR3 with reference TRBV7-9 and TRBJ1-2 gives the whole variable domain DTGVSQNPRHKITKRGQNVTFRCDPISEHNRLYWYRQTLGQGPEFLTYFQNEAQLEKSRLLSDRFSAERPKGSFSTLEIQRTEQGDSAMYLCASSSGGDYGYTFGSGTRLTVV.

The rearrangement joins TRBV6-5 to TRBJ2-3; 7 bases agree with TRBD2. Germline CDR1 MNHEY, CDR2 SVGAGI. The trim removed 6 bases at V and 1 base at J, leaving 4 bases unmatched. This CDR3 has 14 residues. Here the CDR3 DNA reads TGTGCCAGCAGACGCGGGGGAGGCACAGATACGCAGTATTTT. Translating it yields CASRRGGGTDTQYF.

This chain connects TRBV9 to TRBJ1-1; tentatively, D is TRBD1 (6 bases). Germline assignment: CDR1 SGDLS and CDR2 YYNGEE. Trimming stripped 3 bases from V and 5 bases from J, with 14 bases between. The CDR3 sequence is 14 residues long. The CDR3, as DNA: TGTGCCAGCAGCGCACAAGGACAGACGACTGAAGCTTTCTTT. This codes for CASSAQGQTTEAFF. Drawing the rest from reference TRBV9 and TRBJ1-1, the complete variable domain is DSGVTQTPKHLITATGQRVTLRCSPRSGDLSVYWYQQSLDQGLQFLIQYYNGEERAKGNILERFSAQQFPDLHSELNLSSLELGDSALYFCASSAQGQTTEAFFGQGTRLTVV.

V gene TRBV19 combines with J gene TRBJ1-2; 7 bases are shared with TRBD1. The length of the CDR3 is 17 residues. Germline trimming cut 4 bases from V and 4 bases from J; bases unmatched to any gene: 15. Germline CDR1 and CDR2: LNHDA and SQIVND (reference sequence). As DNA, the CDR3 is TGTGCCAGTAGTAGACACCGGGACAGACGTACCTTCTATGGCTACACCTTC. This gives the protein CASSRHRDRRTFYGYTF.

The chain combines TRBV9 with TRBJ1-4; possibly TRBD1 for D (5 bases). The CDR3 sequence is 15 residues long. CDR1 and CDR2 from the germline V gene are SGDLS and YYNGEE. V was cut by 0 bases and J by 4 bases, with 10 bases left in between. CDR3 loop: CASSVGGAYNEKLFF. The CDR3 DNA reads TGTGCCAGCAGCGTAGGCGGGGCCTATAATGAAAAACTGTTTTTT.

The chain combines TRBV19 with TRBJ2-6; D is possibly TRBD2 (5 bases). Germline V lookup: CDR1 LNHDA, CDR2 SQIVND (reference sequence). This CDR3 has 15 amino acids. V lost 5 bases, J lost 2 bases, and 10 bases lay in between. This chain's CDR3 is CASSVLGAGANVLTF. CDR3 DNA: TGTGCCAGTAGTGTCCTCGGGGCTGGGGCCAACGTCCTGACTTTC.